The rows below give T cell receptor beta chains drawn from one sample of a study of OX40 agonist ivuxolimab in advanced cancers. Here immunoSEQ multiplex PCR was the method, and the copy in TCRdb shows in-frame clones only, minus some. The profile shows 75,000 to 95,000 clones, around 90% of them singletons. The sample consisted of CD4+ or CD8+ T cells sorted from blood, taken in a trial of the OX40 agonist ivuxolimab. Receptors originate from an adult with an advanced solid tumor such as melanoma, head and neck, liver or kidney cancer. Both conserved end residues are part of each CDR3. The D gene is left open where the match is weak. Clone size is not always given. Where it is, it says once, few, many or a class for expanded clones.

V gene,D gene,clone size,CDR3 length,J gene,CDR3 protein,CDR3 DNA
TRBV14,NA,few,12,TRBJ1-2,CASSPGNYGYTF,TGTGCCAGCAGCCCCGGGAACTATGGCTACACCTTC
TRBV5-1,NA,NA,14,TRBJ2-4,CASSSTGESNIQYF,TGCGCCAGCAGCTCAACAGGAGAATCCAACATTCAGTACTTC
TRBV19,NA,NA,14,TRBJ2-2,CASSGRLGTGELFF,TGTGCCAGTAGCGGTCGTCTGGGCACCGGGGAGCTGTTTTTT
TRBV18,TRBD1,NA,16,TRBJ2-5,CASSPMGQGRAETQYF,TGTGCCAGCTCACCAATGGGACAGGGGAGGGCAGAGACCCAGTACTTC
TRBV15,NA,NA,16,TRBJ2-4,CATSRDHTGLENIQYF,TGTGCCACCAGCAGAGATCATACAGGGTTAGAAAACATTCAGTACTTC
TRBV11-3,TRBD2,NA,14,TRBJ2-1,CAPGSSGEYNEQFF,TGTGCCCCAGGGTCTAGCGGGGAGTACAATGAGCAGTTCTTC
TRBV6-1,NA,NA,12,TRBJ2-7,CASTGSTYEQYF,TGTGCCAGCACGGGCAGCACCTACGAGCAGTACTTC
TRBV5-4,NA,NA,16,TRBJ2-3,CASSSHLAGATDTQYF,TGTGCCAGCAGCTCTCATCTAGCAGGGGCCACAGATACGCAGTATTTT
TRBV30,NA,NA,16,TRBJ1-5,CAWSANRGFANQPQHF,TGTGCCTGGAGTGCAAACCGGGGGTTCGCGAATCAGCCCCAGCATTTT
TRBV28,NA,NA,15,TRBJ1-4,CASSLGDRRKEKLFF,TGTGCCAGCAGTTTGGGGGACCGTAGAAAGGAAAAACTGTTTTTT
TRBV30,NA,NA,13,TRBJ2-1,CAYGGDPYNEQFF,TGTGCCTATGGTGGGGATCCCTACAATGAGCAGTTCTTC
TRBV30,NA,NA,16,TRBJ2-1,CAWSDGQKYSYNEQFF,TGTGCCTGGAGTGACGGACAAAAATACTCCTACAATGAGCAGTTCTTC
TRBV10-2,NA,once,13,TRBJ2-7,CASSENLWREQYF,TGCGCCAGCAGTGAGAATCTCTGGCGGGAGCAGTACTTC
TRBV11-2,NA,NA,14,TRBJ1-2,CASSFPGGNYGYTF,TGTGCCAGCAGCTTCCCCGGGGGTAACTATGGCTACACCTTC
TRBV7-6,NA,NA,13,TRBJ2-3,CASSLGRTDTQYF,TGTGCCAGCAGCTTAGGACGCACAGATACGCAGTATTTT
TRBV5-1,NA,NA,15,TRBJ1-1,CASSPQIDLNTEAFF,TGCGCCAGCAGCCCACAGATTGACCTGAACACTGAAGCTTTCTTT
TRBV25-1,NA,NA,14,TRBJ2-7,CASSALTGRSEQYF,TGTGCCAGCAGTGCCTTGACCGGGCGGAGCGAGCAGTACTTC
TRBV25-1,TRBD1,NA,14,TRBJ2-1,CASSGGQGGDEQFF,TGTGCCAGCAGTGGAGGACAGGGTGGCGATGAGCAGTTCTTC
TRBV5-1,NA,NA,16,TRBJ2-5,CASSSPGGGRQETQYF,TGCGCCAGCAGCTCCCCGGGCGGGGGCCGTCAAGAGACCCAGTACTTC
TRBV19,NA,NA,12,TRBJ1-2,CASSPDTYGYTF,TGTGCCAGTAGTCCTGATACCTATGGCTACACCTTC
TRBV30,NA,NA,11,TRBJ2-5,CAWSVAETQYF,TGTGCCTGGAGTGTTGCGGAGACCCAGTACTTC
TRBV12-5,NA,NA,12,TRBJ2-3,CASGFGKDTQYF,TGTGCTAGTGGTTTTGGAAAAGATACGCAGTATTTT
TRBV29-1,NA,NA,13,TRBJ1-2,CSVGMSGDYGYTF,TGCAGCGTTGGTATGTCCGGGGACTATGGCTACACCTTC
TRBV27,TRBD2,NA,16,TRBJ2-5,CASSDWGTSGRETQYF,TGTGCCAGCAGTGACTGGGGGACTAGCGGTAGAGAGACCCAGTACTTC
TRBV9,TRBD1,NA,16,TRBJ2-2,CASSPRQGSGTGELFF,TGTGCCAGCAGCCCCAGACAGGGGAGTGGCACCGGGGAGCTGTTTTTT
TRBV7-9,NA,NA,14,TRBJ2-3,CASSPPAPTDTQYF,TGTGCCAGCAGCCCCCCGGCTCCCACAGATACGCAGTATTTT
TRBV12-1,NA,once,14,TRBJ2-7,CASSMRSNRDEQYF,TGTGCCAGCAGCATGCGATCGAACCGGGACGAGCAGTACTTC
TRBV27,NA,NA,16,TRBJ2-2,CASSLLDERNTGELFF,TGTGCCAGCAGTTTATTGGACGAACGGAACACCGGGGAGCTGTTTTTT
TRBV19,NA,NA,13,TRBJ1-1,CASSWGMNTEAFF,TGTGCCAGTAGTTGGGGGATGAACACTGAAGCTTTCTTT
TRBV5-6,NA,NA,14,TRBJ2-7,CASSLAGQSYEQYF,TGTGCCAGCAGCTTGGCCGGACAGTCCTACGAGCAGTACTTC
TRBV10-3,NA,NA,12,TRBJ1-2,CAISAQGYGYTF,TGTGCCATCAGTGCACAGGGTTATGGCTACACCTTC
TRBV7-8,NA,NA,14,TRBJ2-7,CASSLTRKSYEQYF,TGTGCCAGCAGCTTAACGAGGAAGAGCTACGAGCAGTACTTC
TRBV5-4,NA,NA,14,TRBJ2-6,CASTNNSGANVLTF,TGTGCCAGCACTAATAACTCTGGGGCCAACGTCCTGACTTTC
TRBV15,NA,NA,14,TRBJ2-7,CATSGNRAPYEQYF,TGTGCCACCAGCGGAAACAGGGCCCCCTACGAGCAGTACTTC
TRBV10-3,TRBD1,few,14,TRBJ1-2,CAISGTGESAGYTF,TGTGCCATCAGTGGGACAGGGGAGAGTGCTGGCTACACCTTC
TRBV2,NA,NA,15,TRBJ2-2,CASSGSGLNTGELFF,TGTGCCAGCAGTGGGAGCGGGCTGAACACCGGGGAGCTGTTTTTT
TRBV6-4,NA,NA,14,TRBJ1-2,CASSMDDGNYGYTF,TGTGCCAGCAGTATGGACGACGGAAACTATGGCTACACCTTC
TRBV5-5,NA,NA,15,TRBJ2-7,CASSLAPGDSYEQYF,TGTGCCAGCAGCTTGGCACCCGGGGACTCCTACGAGCAGTACTTC
TRBV10-1,NA,NA,13,TRBJ1-1,CASRLDRNTEAFF,TGCGCCAGCAGACTCGACAGAAACACTGAAGCTTTCTTT
TRBV6-6,NA,NA,15,TRBJ2-3,CASSYEPRSTDTQYF,TGTGCCAGCAGTTACGAGCCCCGGAGCACAGATACGCAGTATTTT
TRBV6-5,TRBD1,NA,15,TRBJ2-1,CASSPPRDRGIEQFF,TGTGCCAGCAGCCCCCCGAGGGACAGGGGAATCGAGCAGTTCTTC
TRBV11-2,TRBD1,NA,12,TRBJ2-7,CASSLRTGEQYF,TGTGCCAGCAGCCTACGGACAGGGGAGCAGTACTTC
TRBV6-1,NA,NA,12,TRBJ1-2,CASSERSHGYTF,TGTGCCAGCAGTGAACGGAGCCATGGCTACACCTTC
TRBV5-1,TRBD1,NA,15,TRBJ2-2,CASRDGTANTGELFF,TGCGCCAGCAGGGACGGGACAGCGAACACCGGGGAGCTGTTTTTT
TRBV6-1,NA,NA,14,TRBJ2-2,CASRWDGSLGELFF,TGTGCCAGCCGATGGGACGGGTCCCTCGGGGAGCTGTTTTTT
TRBV9,NA,NA,14,TRBJ2-1,CASSPGPQANEQFF,TGTGCCAGCAGCCCTGGGCCCCAGGCAAATGAGCAGTTCTTC
TRBV5-1,NA,NA,14,TRBJ2-5,CASSRGTGEETQYF,TGCGCCAGCAGCCGGGGGACGGGAGAAGAGACCCAGTACTTC
TRBV5-6,TRBD1,NA,15,TRBJ1-4,CASSRTGVTNEKLFF,TGTGCCAGCAGCAGGACAGGGGTAACTAATGAAAAACTGTTTTTT
TRBV5-6,NA,NA,15,TRBJ1-3,CASSPGLISGNTIYF,TGTGCCAGCAGCCCCGGACTGATCTCTGGAAACACCATATATTTT
TRBV7-3,NA,NA,14,TRBJ2-7,CAVLPPEGGYEQYF,TGTGCAGTCTTACCACCGGAGGGTGGCTACGAGCAGTACTTC
TRBV30,TRBD1,NA,15,TRBJ2-7,CAWSDRDRGSYEQYF,TGTGCCTGGAGTGACCGGGACAGGGGCTCCTACGAGCAGTACTTC
TRBV28,NA,once,12,TRBJ2-7,CASSLSFYEQYF,TGTGCCAGCAGTTTATCTTTCTACGAGCAGTACTTC
TRBV5-1,NA,NA,13,TRBJ2-5,CASSGSGGETQYF,TGCGCCAGCAGCGGAAGTGGGGGAGAGACCCAGTACTTC
TRBV5-8,NA,NA,15,TRBJ2-1,CASSFVGSSYNEQFF,TGTGCCAGCAGCTTCGTCGGGAGTAGTTACAATGAGCAGTTCTTC
TRBV5-5,NA,NA,13,TRBJ1-4,CASSLRSIGTDVF,TGTGCCAGCAGCTTGCGCTCCATCGGGACCGACGTTTTT